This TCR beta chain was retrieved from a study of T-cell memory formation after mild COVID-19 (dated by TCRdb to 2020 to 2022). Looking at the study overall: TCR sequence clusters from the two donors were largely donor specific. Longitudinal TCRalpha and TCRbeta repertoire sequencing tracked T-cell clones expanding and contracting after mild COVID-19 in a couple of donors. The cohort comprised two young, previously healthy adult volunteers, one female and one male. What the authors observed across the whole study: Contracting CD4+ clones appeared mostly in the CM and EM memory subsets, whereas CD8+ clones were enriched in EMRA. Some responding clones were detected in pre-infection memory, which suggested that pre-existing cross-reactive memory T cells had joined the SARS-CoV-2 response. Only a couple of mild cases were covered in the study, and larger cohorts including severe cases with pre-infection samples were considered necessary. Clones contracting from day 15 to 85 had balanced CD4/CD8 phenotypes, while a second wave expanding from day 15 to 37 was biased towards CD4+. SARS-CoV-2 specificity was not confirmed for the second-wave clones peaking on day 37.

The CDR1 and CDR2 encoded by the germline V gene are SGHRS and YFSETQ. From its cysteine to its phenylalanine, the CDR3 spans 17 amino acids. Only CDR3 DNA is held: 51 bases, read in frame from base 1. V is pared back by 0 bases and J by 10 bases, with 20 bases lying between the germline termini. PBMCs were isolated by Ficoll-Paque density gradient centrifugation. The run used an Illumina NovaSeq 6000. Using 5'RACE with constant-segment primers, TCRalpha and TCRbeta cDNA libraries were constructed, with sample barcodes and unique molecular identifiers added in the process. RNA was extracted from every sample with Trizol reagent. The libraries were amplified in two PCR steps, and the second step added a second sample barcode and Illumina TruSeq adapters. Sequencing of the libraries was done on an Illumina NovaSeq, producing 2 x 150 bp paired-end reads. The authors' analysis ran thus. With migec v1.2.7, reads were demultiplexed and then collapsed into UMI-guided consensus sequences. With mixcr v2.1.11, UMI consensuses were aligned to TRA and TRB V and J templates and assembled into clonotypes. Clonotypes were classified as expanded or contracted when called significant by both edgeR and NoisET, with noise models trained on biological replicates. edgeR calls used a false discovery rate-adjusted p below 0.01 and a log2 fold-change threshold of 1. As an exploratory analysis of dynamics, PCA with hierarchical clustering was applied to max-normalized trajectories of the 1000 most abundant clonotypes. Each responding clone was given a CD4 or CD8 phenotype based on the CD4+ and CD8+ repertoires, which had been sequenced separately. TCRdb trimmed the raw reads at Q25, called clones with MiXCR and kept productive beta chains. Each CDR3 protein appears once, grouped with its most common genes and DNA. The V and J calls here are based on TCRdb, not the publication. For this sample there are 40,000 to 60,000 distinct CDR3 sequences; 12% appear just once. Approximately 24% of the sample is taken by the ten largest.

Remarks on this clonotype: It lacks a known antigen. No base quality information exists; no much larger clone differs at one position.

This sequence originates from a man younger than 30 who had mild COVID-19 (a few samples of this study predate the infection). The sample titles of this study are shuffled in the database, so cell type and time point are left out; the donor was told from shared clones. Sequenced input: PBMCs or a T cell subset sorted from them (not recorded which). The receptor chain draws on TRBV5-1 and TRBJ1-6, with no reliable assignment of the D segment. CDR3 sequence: CASSLVVSRQSGSPLHF. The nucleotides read TGCGCCAGCAGCTTGGTAGTCTCGCGGCAGTCTGGATCACCCCTCCACTTT.